Below are 8 T cell receptor beta chains sequenced from a single sample in a study of cytotoxic CD8 clonotypes in ibrutinib-treated CLL. Data came from immunoSEQ multiplex PCR; TCRdb stores just in-frame clones and leaves some out. This table has 330,000 or so clones, 60% to 80% appearing once. The sequencing here drew on PBMCs, taken after 36 months of ibrutinib treatment. These TCRs come from a human donor with chronic lymphocytic leukemia.

CDR3 loop: CASSLTGHRSKETQYF. The CDR3 DNA is TGTGCCAGCAGCTTAACTGGTCACAGGAGCAAAGAGACCCAGTACTTC. V usage is TRBV7-3 and J usage is TRBJ2-5; perhaps TRBD1 as D (5 bases). The germline gives CDR1 SGHTA, CDR2 FQGTGA. V lost 0 bases and J lost 3, with 14 bases in between. The length of the CDR3 is 16 residues.

The chain employs TRBV4-1 and TRBJ2-5, with D perhaps TRBD1 (5 bases). The CDR3 covers 15 residues. Trimming stripped 1 base from V and 5 bases from J, with 14 bases between. CDR1 and CDR2 (germline): MGHRA, YSYEKL. The CDR3 region has the DNA TGCGCCAGCAGCCAAGCGCAGGGCAGTAGGGAGACCCAGTACTTC. Translated: CASSQAQGSRETQYF.

This clone was seen a few times. The chain is built from TRBV4-3 and TRBJ1-2; perhaps TRBD1 as D (5 bases). Per germline, CDR1 LGHNA and CDR2 YSLEER. The CDR3 consists of 16 residues. Trimming took off 0 bases at V and 7 bases at J, with 18 bases between the two ends. CDR3 amino acids: CASSQDRGGGVGGYTF. Written as DNA, the CDR3 is TGCGCCAGCAGCCAAGATCGGGGAGGAGGGGTGGGTGGCTACACCTTC.

The gene calls are TRBV29-1 and TRBJ2-5; tentatively, D is TRBD1 (6 bases). V was cut by 6 bases and J by 5 bases, with 22 bases left in between. Germline V gene lookup returns CDR1 SQVTM and CDR2 ANQGSEA. This CDR3 comprises 15 residues. The CDR3 here is CSVPKAETGYETQYF. CDR3 nucleotides: TGCAGCGTGCCCAAAGCCGAAACAGGGTACGAGACCCAGTACTTC.

The chain joins TRBV6-4 to TRBJ2-1; 7 nucleotides match TRBD2. CDR3 length: 13 residues. Germline assignment: CDR1 MRHNA and CDR2 SNTAGT. V lost 6 bases to trimming and J lost 7 bases; unmatched junction nucleotides: 6. Here the CDR3 DNA reads TGTGCCAGCAGAATGGCTAGCGGAAATGAGCAGTTCTTC. This gives the protein CASRMASGNEQFF.

V is TRBV7-2 and J is TRBJ2-7; 7 bases are a match to TRBD2. In germline, CDR1 is SGHTA, CDR2 FQGNSA. The V segment lost 5 bases and the J segment 4 bases; nucleotides outside the gene matches: 8. This CDR3 region has 14 residues. This CDR3 reads CASSPSVGLYEQYF. The DNA of the CDR3 is TGTGCCAGCAGCCCCTCCGTGGGACTATACGAGCAGTACTTC.

V and J are TRBV9 and TRBJ1-1; perhaps TRBD1 as D (6 bases). Germline V gene data show CDR1 as SGDLS and CDR2 as YYNGEE. CDR3 length equals 15 residues. The V and J ends lost 4 bases and 1 base respectively, with 14 bases between them. The CDR3: CASSPRGGGNTEAFF. The DNA of the CDR3 is TGTGCCAGCAGCCCTCGGGGGGGCGGGAACACTGAAGCTTTCTTT.

The chain employs TRBV4-3 and TRBJ2-7, with TRBD1 as a possible D gene (5 bases). V lost 4 bases and J lost 0, with 13 bases in between. Germline loops: CDR1 LGHNA, CDR2 YSLEER. CDR3 length: 15 residues. CDR3 in amino acids: CASSLGPDFSYEQYF. Here the CDR3 DNA reads TGCGCCAGCAGCCTGGGGCCAGACTTCTCCTACGAGCAGTACTTC.